This TCR beta chain was observed in a study of identifying expanded T cells in peripheral blood. The study's findings and limits: About 1.2 clones differed between technical replicates, versus around 15 and 19 over time.

The V end was cut by 2 bases, the J end by 2 bases, with 7 bases between. Germline assignment: CDR1 LNHDA and CDR2 SQIVND (reference sequence). This CDR3 comprises 14 residues. Notes on this clone: Its antigen is unknown.

TCRdb's copy holds only in-frame clones and misses some; the assay was immunoSEQ multiplex PCR. The sample contains 65,000 to 95,000 clones, 80% to 90% of which appear only once. The chain joins TRBV19 to TRBJ1-5; D is unclear. The TCR was taken from a person aged 18-70 years in good health. The specimen sequenced was blood. CDR3: CASSILGGNQPQHF. DNA for the CDR3: TGTGCCAGTAGTATACTGGGAGGCAATCAGCCCCAGCATTTT.